The T cell receptor (beta chain) under discussion was sequenced for a study of memory CD4+ T cells and cytomegalovirus serostatus. Study results and caveats: CD4+ memory repertoires contained about 40% of the 164 reported CMV TCRbeta sequences.

Notes on this clone: Its antigen is unknown.

Germline values: CDR1 SQVTM, CDR2 ANQGSEA. V was pared by 6 bases and J by 0 bases, with 10 bases between. This CDR3 is 13 amino acids long. Generated by immunoSEQ multiplex PCR, the TCRdb table keeps only in-frame clones and is missing some. The sample holds about 59,000 clones, around three quarters seen once. The sort gate was single viable CD3+CD4+CD8-CD45RO+ cells for memory CD4+ T cells. Donors' CMV status reflects serum IgG against pp150, pp28, p38, p52. V gene TRBV29-1 combines with J gene TRBJ2-3, with a tentative D call TRBD1 (5 bases). The sequence came from an adult in good health and CMV-seronegative. Some clones in this sample may be carry-over from other donors' samples. The sample taken for sequencing was memory CD4+ T cells from blood. The CDR3 DNA sequence: TGCAGCGTGGCTAGGGGCAGCACAGATACGCAGTATTTT. It yields the protein CSVARGSTDTQYF.